Below are 9 T cell receptor beta chains sequenced from a single sample in a study of metastatic and nonmetastatic thyroid tumors. Patients underwent thyroid surgery, and none had received any treatment before it. TCRdb re-called the PCR reads with MiXCR. The sample has more than 10,000 clones, 9% to 13% seen once; the top ten hold around a third. Input material: blood. These receptors originate from a female donor with papillary thyroid cancer or a benign thyroid nodule (not recorded which). Some clones in this sample may be carry-over from other donors' samples.

This clone was counted ten times or more. The chain carries TRBV10-3 and TRBJ2-1; D might be TRBD1 (7 bases). In germline, CDR1 is ENHRY, CDR2 SYGVKD. There are 15 residues in the CDR3. Trimming cost V 6 bases and J 0 bases, with 12 bases left between them. CDR3 residues: CAIREGDSSYNEQFF. CDR3 DNA: TGTGCCATCAGGGAGGGGGACAGCTCCTACAATGAGCAGTTCTTC.

This clone was seen many times. The genes are TRBV9 and TRBJ1-2, with 7 bases that match TRBD1. CDR3 length: 16 residues. The V gene end was trimmed by 0 bases and the J gene end by 6 bases; junction bases not matched to a gene: 11. Germline V gives CDR1 SGDLS, CDR2 YYNGEE. The CDR3 protein is CASSVAWTGGTDGYTF. CDR3 in DNA: TGTGCCAGCAGCGTAGCTTGGACAGGAGGGACGGATGGCTACACCTTC.

With respect to this clone: Because it lacks the conserved phenylalanine or tryptophan at the end, this CDR3 is likely a read error. The V call is TRBV6-1, the J call TRBJ2-7; D may be TRBD2 (5 bases). The CDR3 spans 12 residues. Germline V gene data show CDR1 as MNHNS and CDR2 as SASEGT. The DNA for the CDR3 is TGTGACAGCAGTGCCCGGGATTACGAGCAGTACTCC. As protein: CDSSARDYEQYS.

Within the sample, this clone is medium-sized. CDR3: CASSPIRDSPLHF. The CDR3 DNA reads TGTGCCAGCAGTCCTATCAGGGATTCACCCCTCCACTTT. The chain combines TRBV6-1 with TRBJ1-6; weak D call: TRBD1 (5 bases). Germline V gene lookup returns CDR1 MNHNS and CDR2 SASEGT. Trimming stripped 5 bases from V and 8 bases from J, with 10 bases between. The CDR3 loop spans 13 amino acids.

This clone was seen many times. The rearrangement uses TRBV3-1 and TRBJ2-1, with 11 nucleotides matching TRBD2. Trimming cost V 0 bases and J 12 bases; bases outside gene matches: 7. Germline V gene lookup returns CDR1 LGHDT and CDR2 YNNKEL (reference sequence). CDR3 length: 15 residues. Written as DNA, the CDR3 is TGTGCCAGCAGCCAAGATCTAACTAGCGGGGGCGGGCAGTTCTTC. This translates into CASSQDLTSGGGQFF.

Relative to its sample, this clone is medium-sized. This rearrangement joins TRBV28 to TRBJ1-2; D might be TRBD1 (5 bases). CDR1 MDHEN and CDR2 SYDVKM come from the germline V gene. V shed 3 bases and J shed 4 bases, with 12 bases lying between them. This CDR3 region has 14 residues. CDR3 coding DNA: TGTGCCAGCAGTTTGTATCGACAGAGCTATGGCTACACCTTC. Amino acid sequence: CASSLYRQSYGYTF.

This clone has at least ten counts. This sequence may be a read error, since a much larger clone differs from it by one base. The V call is TRBV7-2, the J call TRBJ2-2, with D unclear. There are 14 residues in the CDR3. Germline V lookup: CDR1 SGHTA, CDR2 FQGNSA. This CDR3 reads CVSSDWTRRWELFF. The CDR3 nucleotides read TGTGTCAGCTCCGATTGGACCCGGAGATGGGAGCTGTTTTTT.

This clone was observed at least ten times. The identical CDR3 is also encoded by other nucleotide sequences in the sample. This rearrangement joins TRBV20-1 to TRBJ2-7, with D uncertain. This CDR3 comprises 12 residues. The V gene's germline CDR1 is DFQATT and CDR2 SNEGSKA (reference sequence). V lost 3 bases, J lost 0 bases, and 6 bases lay in between. For the CDR3, the DNA is TGCAGTGCTAGTCTGAGCTCCTACGAGCAGTACTTC. Translated, it gives CSASLSSYEQYF.

There are many counts of this clone. In the same sample, other DNA sequences code for this CDR3. The chain recombines TRBV7-9 with TRBJ2-4; TRBD2 matches 14 bases. This CDR3 has 16 amino acids. After removal of 7 bases from V and 9 bases from J, the junction contained 11 bases not matched to a gene. Germline V gives CDR1 SEHNR, CDR2 FQNEAQ (reference sequence). Written as DNA, the CDR3 is TGTGCCAGCACACCACCGGGACTAGCGGGAGTGAGCATTCAGTACTTC. It specifies CASTPPGLAGVSIQYF.